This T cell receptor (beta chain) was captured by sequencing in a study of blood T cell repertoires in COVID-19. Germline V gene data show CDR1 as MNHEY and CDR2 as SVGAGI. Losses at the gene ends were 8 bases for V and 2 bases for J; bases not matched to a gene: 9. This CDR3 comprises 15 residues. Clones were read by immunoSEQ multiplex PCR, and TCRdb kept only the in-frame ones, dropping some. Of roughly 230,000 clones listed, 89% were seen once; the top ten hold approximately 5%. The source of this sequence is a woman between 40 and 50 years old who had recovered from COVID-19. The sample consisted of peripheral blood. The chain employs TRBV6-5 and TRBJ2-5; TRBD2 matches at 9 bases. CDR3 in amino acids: CASVPAGGGQETQYF. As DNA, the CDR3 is TGTGCCAGCGTCCCAGCGGGGGGAGGGCAAGAGACCCAGTACTTC.